The rows below give T cell receptor beta chains drawn from one sample of a study of cytomegalovirus exposure and HLA in healthy donors. Assay used: immunoSEQ multiplex PCR; TCRdb lists only in-frame clones, some missing. Counted here are 140,000 or so clones, over 75% occurring once; the ten biggest clones make up around 1.7%. Input material: PBMCs. The origin of the receptors is a woman under 40 in good health and CMV-seronegative. Each CDR3 is given with its conserved first and last residue. The D gene is left open where the match is weak.

TRBD2 TRBJ2-1 TRBV5-1 TGCGCCAGCAGCCGCTCCGGGACTAGGACGATCAATGAGCAGTTCTTC CASSRSGTRTINEQFF
NA TRBJ1-6 TRBV25-1 TGTGCCAGCAGCGTCGGGAATAATTCACCCCTCCACTTT CASSVGNNSPLHF
NA TRBJ2-5 TRBV5-1 TGCGCCAGCAGCTTGGGCGGCCAGGGCTTGGAGACCCAGTACTTC CASSLGGQGLETQYF
NA TRBJ1-1 TRBV6-6 TGTGCCATCAAACAACGGGGAAGGGACACTGAAGCTTTCTTT CAIKQRGRDTEAFF
TRBD1 TRBJ1-2 TRBV7-2 TGTGCCAGCAGCTTATTTGAAGGGGGCGGCGGCTACACCTTC CASSLFEGGGGYTF
TRBD1 TRBJ1-2 TRBV19 TGTGCCAGTAGAATGACAGGGAACTACTATGGCTACACCTTC CASRMTGNYYGYTF
TRBD1 TRBJ2-7 TRBV27 TGTGCCAGCAGTTTAATCAGGGGGTCTCCCTACGAGCAGTACTTC CASSLIRGSPYEQYF
NA TRBJ1-1 TRBV2 TGTGCCAGCAGTGAATTGGTCGGGAACACTGAAGCTTTCTTT CASSELVGNTEAFF
TRBD1 TRBJ1-1 TRBV27 TGTGCCAGCAACTGGGGGGACAGACAGAACACTGAAGCTTTCTTT CASNWGDRQNTEAFF
NA TRBJ1-2 TRBV19 TGTGCCAGTAGTGCAAGCTACGCTAACTATGGCTACACCTTC CASSASYANYGYTF
TRBD1 TRBJ2-3 TRBV7-2 TGTGCCAGCAGCTTAGGGACAGGGACAGGCGGGTATTTT CASSLGTGTGGYF
NA TRBJ2-1 TRBV2 TGTGCCAGCAGTGATGGACGGGGGGCTTACAATGAGCAGTTCTTC CASSDGRGAYNEQFF